One and the same sample provided the 8 T cell receptor beta chains below, sequenced in a study of CD8 T cells in Susac syndrome. The RNA, 0.5 to 1 ug, was put through reverse transcription using random hexamers. One entry per CDR3 protein results from TCRdb running MiXCR on the immunoSEQ multiplex PCR reads. The sample has 71,000 or so distinct CDR3 sequences; 93% are singletons. Sequenced sample: CD4+ T cells from PBMCs. These TCRs come from a human donor with Susac syndrome.

The chain couples TRBV20-1 to TRBJ1-3, with D hard to call. The CDR3 totals 14 residues. V was pared by 0 bases and J by 0 bases, with 6 bases between. Germline V lookup: CDR1 DFQATT, CDR2 SNEGSKA (reference sequence). In DNA form, the CDR3 reads TGCAGTGCTAGAGATACGGTCTCTGGAAACACCATATATTTT. Amino acids: CSARDTVSGNTIYF.

V gene TRBV7-2 combines with J gene TRBJ1-2; 12 bases are a match to TRBD1. The CDR3 is made up of 15 amino acids. Germline V CDR1 and CDR2: SGHTA, FQGNSA. Unmatched junction bases numbered 7, after V lost 5 bases and J lost 6 bases. DNA for the CDR3: TGTGCCAGCAGCCAAGGGGGACAGGGGGCGAATGGCTACACCTTC. Protein: CASSQGGQGANGYTF. Together with reference TRBV7-2 and TRBJ1-2, the CDR3 gives the full variable domain: GAGVSQSPSNKVTEKGKDVELRCDPISGHTALYWYRQSLGQGLEFLIYFQGNSAPDKSGLPSDRFSAERTGGSVSTLTIQRTQQEDSAVYLCASSQGGQGANGYTFGSGTRLTVV.

The CDR3 reads CASSGQGELFF. In DNA form, the CDR3 reads TGTGCCAGCAGCGGACAGGGGGAGCTGTTTTTT. J is TRBJ2-2 and V is TRBV28, with D perhaps TRBD1 (6 bases). V was shortened by 6 bases and J by 8 bases, with 7 bases between the two germline ends. CDR1 and CDR2 (germline): MDHEN, SYDVKM. CDR3 length: 11 residues.

The chain links TRBV12-3 or TRBV12-4 to TRBJ2-7; 12 bases match TRBD1. The V gene end was trimmed by 4 bases and the J gene end by 7 bases; junction bases not matched to a gene: 8. The CDR3 spans 15 residues. The CDR3 DNA reads as TGTGCCAGCAGTTACGCCGGGACAGGGGGCCGTGAGCAGTACTTC. Translated: CASSYAGTGGREQYF.

CDR3 region: CASRDSGGAFF. The DNA for the CDR3 is TGTGCCAGTAGAGACTCTGGGGGAGCTTTCTTT. This rearrangement joins TRBV19 to TRBJ1-1; weak D call: TRBD1 (5 bases). Germline loops: CDR1 LNHDA, CDR2 SQIVND (reference sequence). The CDR3 extends over 11 amino acids. The V end was cut by 6 bases, the J end by 10 bases, with 12 bases between.

In its sample, this clonotype was seen once. The chain couples TRBV28 to TRBJ1-2; D gene uncertain. CDR1 MDHEN and CDR2 SYDVKM come from the germline V gene. This CDR3 has 12 amino acids. V lost 6 bases and J lost 5, with 10 bases in between. CDR3 sequence: CASSPERYGYTF. Written as DNA, the CDR3 is TGTGCCAGCAGCCCGGAGAGGTATGGCTACACCTTC.

The gene calls are TRBV6-5 and TRBJ1-5; D uncertain. V lost 2 bases and J lost 7, with 9 bases in between. This CDR3 has 13 amino acids. The germline V gene has CDR1 MNHEY and CDR2 SVGAGI. CDR3 in amino acids: CASSYTRQQPQHF. The CDR3 DNA reads TGTGCCAGCAGTTACACCCGTCAGCAGCCCCAGCATTTT.

The chain carries TRBV29-1 and TRBJ1-2; D uncertain. The germline V and J ends were trimmed by 4 bases and 0 bases, with 9 bases remaining between them. The CDR3 is 13 residues long. Germline lookup yields CDR1 SQVTM and CDR2 ANQGSEA. Here the CDR3 reads CSVVGTANYGYTF. The DNA of the CDR3 is TGCAGCGTTGTAGGCACTGCTAACTATGGCTACACCTTC.